The rows below give T cell receptor beta chains drawn from one sample of a study of shared clonotypes between healthy human individuals. Sequencing used immunoSEQ multiplex PCR; TCRdb keeps in-frame clones, though not all of them. The data contain over 2,000,000 clones, 90% to 95% of them singletons. What was sequenced was naive CD8+ T cells from PBMCs. These receptors all stem from a man aged 18 to 29 in good health. Some clones in this sample may be carry-over from other donors' samples. Both conserved end residues are part of each CDR3. A D gene is named only where the DNA matches it firmly. Only some rows state a clone size, as once, few, many or a class for expanded clones.

TRBV7-9,once,TRBJ2-3,TRBD1,CASSLALVGTGTGLETQYF,TGTGCCAGCAGCTTAGCTTTAGTGGGAACCGGGACAGGGCTTGAGACGCAGTATTTT
TRBV7-9,-,TRBJ2-3,TRBD1,CASSLAGGQGAPTDTQYF,TGTGCCAGCAGCTTAGCTGGGGGACAGGGGGCCCCCACAGATACGCAGTATTTT
TRBV11-2,-,TRBJ1-1,-,CASSLGGESEAFF,TGTGCCAGCAGCTTAGGTGGGGAATCTGAAGCTTTCTTT
TRBV19,-,TRBJ2-1,TRBD2,CASSIFGLAGHNEQFF,TGTGCCAGTAGTATATTTGGACTAGCGGGACACAATGAGCAGTTCTTC
TRBV10-3,-,TRBJ1-4,-,CAIGRSRGEKLFF,TGTGCCATCGGCCGGTCTCGGGGTGAAAAACTGTTTTTT
TRBV4-1,-,TRBJ2-5,TRBD2,CASRGGGGSETQYF,TGCGCCAGCAGGGGCGGCGGGGGTTCGGAGACCCAGTACTTC
TRBV9,-,TRBJ2-3,TRBD2,CASTKREPSDTQYF,TGTGCCAGCACCAAGCGGGAGCCCTCAGATACGCAGTATTTT
TRBV4-1,-,TRBJ1-6,-,CASSPLLRSSYNSPLHF,TGCGCCAGCTCCCCCCTACTACGGAGCTCCTATAATTCACCCCTCCACTTT
TRBV2,-,TRBJ2-7,TRBD2,CASSGGGTYEQYF,TGTGCCAGCAGTGGGGGGGGGACCTACGAGCAGTACTTC
TRBV4-1,-,TRBJ2-3,-,CASSYNKADTQYF,TGCGCCAGCAGCTACAACAAGGCAGATACGCAGTATTTT
TRBV6-5,-,TRBJ2-1,TRBD2,CASSPGRGSYNEQFF,TGTGCCAGCAGTCCCGGGAGGGGTTCCTACAATGAGCAGTTCTTC
TRBV27,-,TRBJ2-7,TRBD2,CASSPGLAGVYEQYF,TGTGCCAGCAGTCCTGGACTAGCGGGAGTATACGAGCAGTACTTC
TRBV7-9,-,TRBJ1-3,-,CASSLGRHYSGNTIYF,TGTGCCAGCAGCTTAGGCAGGCACTACTCTGGAAACACCATATATTTT
TRBV11-2,-,TRBJ2-7,-,CASRLLVGTVDREDYEQYF,TGTGCCAGCAGGTTGCTAGTGGGGACCGTGGATAGAGAGGACTACGAGCAGTACTTC
TRBV6-1,-,TRBJ1-2,-,CASSEVYYRVPQTRGYTF,TGTGCCAGCAGTGAAGTTTATTATCGGGTCCCCCAGACCCGCGGCTACACCTTC
TRBV29-1,-,TRBJ2-2,-,CSVRLPGELFF,TGCAGCGTGCGTCTTCCCGGGGAGCTGTTTTTT
TRBV28,-,TRBJ2-7,TRBD2,CASSWAGAYEQYF,TGTGCCAGCAGTTGGGCGGGAGCCTACGAGCAGTACTTC
TRBV27,-,TRBJ2-1,TRBD2,CASSRPAGGYNEQFF,TGTGCCAGCAGTCGTCCAGCGGGAGGGTACAATGAGCAGTTCTTC
TRBV11-2,-,TRBJ2-4,-,CASSYPGRGDKNIQYF,TGTGCCAGCAGCTACCCTGGCAGGGGTGACAAAAACATTCAGTACTTC
TRBV5-6,-,TRBJ1-2,TRBD1,CASSLEDRGPWFYGYTF,TGTGCCAGCAGCTTGGAGGACAGGGGGCCCTGGTTCTATGGCTACACCTTC
TRBV5-8,-,TRBJ2-1,-,CASSLRYGPSEQFF,TGTGCCAGCAGCTTGCGGTACGGGCCATCTGAGCAGTTCTTC
TRBV27,-,TRBJ2-3,TRBD1,CASSFGTGVGDTQYF,TGTGCCAGCAGTTTTGGGACAGGGGTCGGAGATACGCAGTATTTT
TRBV28,-,TRBJ1-2,TRBD1,CASSLTRTGTDNYGYTF,TGTGCCAGCAGTCTTACCCGGACCGGGACAGATAACTATGGCTACACCTTC
TRBV4-1,once,TRBJ2-3,-,CASSRLLWGRGDTQYF,TGCGCCAGCAGCCGCCTCTTATGGGGTCGGGGAGATACGCAGTATTTT
TRBV9,-,TRBJ1-2,-,CASSVGSSWGYTF,TGTGCCAGCAGCGTAGGGAGCAGCTGGGGCTACACCTTC
TRBV27,-,TRBJ1-4,TRBD1,CATGTGYTNEKLFF,TGTGCCACCGGGACAGGCTACACTAATGAAAAACTGTTTTTT
TRBV7-9,few,TRBJ2-5,-,CASSFPWGVEETQYF,TGTGCCAGCAGCTTCCCGTGGGGGGTGGAAGAGACCCAGTACTTC
TRBV28,-,TRBJ2-1,-,CASSLTRDQQFF,TGTGCCAGCAGTTTAACGAGGGATCAGCAGTTCTTC
TRBV5-6,-,TRBJ1-1,-,CASSLLPGGELIEAFF,TGTGCCAGCAGCTTGTTGCCGGGGGGCGAGTTGATTGAAGCTTTCTTT
TRBV4-1,-,TRBJ2-1,-,CASSQVQGSYNEQFF,TGCGCCAGCAGCCAAGTCCAGGGGTCCTACAATGAGCAGTTCTTC
TRBV11-3,-,TRBJ2-2,TRBD1,CASSPGVQGAAGELFF,TGTGCCAGCAGCCCGGGCGTACAGGGGGCGGCCGGGGAGCTGTTTTTT
TRBV6-6,-,TRBJ1-4,-,CASSYSDINEKLFF,TGTGCCAGCAGTTACTCGGACATTAATGAAAAACTGTTTTTT
TRBV27,-,TRBJ2-5,-,CASRSVWETQYF,TGTGCCAGCCGATCGGTTTGGGAGACCCAGTACTTC
TRBV27,-,TRBJ1-5,-,CASSIKWNSNQPQHF,TGTGCCAGCAGCATAAAATGGAATAGCAATCAGCCCCAGCATTTT
TRBV28,-,TRBJ2-1,TRBD1,CASSPGTGWDEQFF,TGTGCCAGCAGTCCGGGGACAGGGTGGGATGAGCAGTTCTTC
TRBV19,once,TRBJ1-2,-,CASSILGEANYGYTF,TGTGCCAGTAGTATCCTAGGGGAAGCTAACTATGGCTACACCTTC